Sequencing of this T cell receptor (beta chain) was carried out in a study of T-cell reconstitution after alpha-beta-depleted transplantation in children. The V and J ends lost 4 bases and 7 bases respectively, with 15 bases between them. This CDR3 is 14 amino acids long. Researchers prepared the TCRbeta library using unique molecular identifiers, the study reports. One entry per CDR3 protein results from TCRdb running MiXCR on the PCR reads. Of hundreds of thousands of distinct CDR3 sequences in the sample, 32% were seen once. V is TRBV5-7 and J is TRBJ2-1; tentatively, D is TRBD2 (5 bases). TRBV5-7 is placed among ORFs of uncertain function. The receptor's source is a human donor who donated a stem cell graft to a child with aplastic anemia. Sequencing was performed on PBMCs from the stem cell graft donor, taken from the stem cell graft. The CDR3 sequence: CASSPMLGENEQFF. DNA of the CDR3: TGTGCCAGCAGCCCCATGCTGGGAGAAAATGAGCAGTTCTTC.